A single TCR beta chain is shown here with its context. Its antigen is not known. V lost 7 bases, J lost 5 bases, and 12 bases stayed unmatched. This CDR3 is 15 amino acids long. Germline V gives CDR1 MNHNS, CDR2 SASEGT. For TCR beta, libraries came from quantitative 5'-RACE with molecular barcodes. TCRdb reanalysed the 5' RACE reads using MiXCR and keeps one entry per CDR3 protein. Of about 440,000 distinct CDR3 sequences listed, roughly a sixth are singletons. This entry belongs to a study of CD8 T cells in ankylosing spondylitis. Study findings and constraints: Typical of ankylosing spondylitis blood, it appeared, was a TCR beta motif of 7 or 8 highly homologous variants. Within peripheral blood, clones linked to disease were CD8+ and relatively rare.

Sequences were obtained from blood, either unsorted or a sorted T cell fraction (not recorded which). The rearrangement uses TRBV6-1 and TRBJ2-5; 8 bases are a match to TRBD2. The receptor was derived from a male donor with ankylosing spondylitis. The CDR3 nucleotides read TGTGCCAGCACCCTAACGGGGACTAGGGTGGAGACCCAGTACTTC. Its protein is CASTLTGTRVETQYF.